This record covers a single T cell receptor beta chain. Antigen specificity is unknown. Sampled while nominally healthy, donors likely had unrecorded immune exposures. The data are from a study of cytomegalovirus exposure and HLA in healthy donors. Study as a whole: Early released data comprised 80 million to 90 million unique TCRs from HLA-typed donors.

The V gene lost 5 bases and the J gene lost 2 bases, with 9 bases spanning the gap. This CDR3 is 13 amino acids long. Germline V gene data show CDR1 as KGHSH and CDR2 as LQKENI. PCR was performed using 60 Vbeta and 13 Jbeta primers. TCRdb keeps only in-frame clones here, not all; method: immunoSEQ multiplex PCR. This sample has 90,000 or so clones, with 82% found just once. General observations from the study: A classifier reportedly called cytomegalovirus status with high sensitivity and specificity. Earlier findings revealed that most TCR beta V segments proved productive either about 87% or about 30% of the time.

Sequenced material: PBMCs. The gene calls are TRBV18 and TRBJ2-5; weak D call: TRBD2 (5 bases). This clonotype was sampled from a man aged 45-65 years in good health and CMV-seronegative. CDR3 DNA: TGTGCCAGCTCAGAGGGTTATCAAGAGACCCAGTACTTC. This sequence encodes CASSEGYQETQYF.